The 31 T cell receptor beta chains listed next were all sequenced from one sample in a study of shared clonotypes between healthy human individuals. Produced via immunoSEQ multiplex PCR; TCRdb's table is partial and in-frame only. The repertoire includes about 1,500,000 clones, roughly 96% of them detected once, and roughly 1.2% sits in the top ten. The specimen sequenced was naive CD4+ T cells sorted from blood. Subset: CD45RA+ positively selected. These receptors originate from a man in his thirties or forties in good health.

The chain is built from TRBV10-1 and TRBJ1-1; 7 bases match TRBD1. Germline lookup yields CDR1 WNHNN and CDR2 SYGVQD (reference sequence). Trimming removed 3 bases from V and 5 bases from J; junction bases left unmatched: 3. The CDR3 has 13 amino acids. CDR3 sequence (DNA): TGCGCCAGCAGTGAACAGGGGCAAACTGAAGCTTTCTTT. Translated: CASSEQGQTEAFF.

V and J are TRBV2 and TRBJ1-4; no reliable D call. V lost 3 bases and J 0 bases, leaving 8 bases between the germline ends. From germline, CDR1 is SNHLY and CDR2 FYNNEI. The CDR3 totals 15 residues. The CDR3 region is CASSDGRATNEKLFF. DNA for the CDR3: TGTGCCAGCAGTGATGGGAGGGCAACTAATGAAAAACTGTTTTTT.

CDR3 protein: CASSLRTGARTTKLFF. The CDR3 nucleotides are TGTGCCAGCAGCCTTAGGACAGGGGCCCGGACTACGAAACTGTTTTTT. This rearrangement joins TRBV14 to TRBJ1-4, with TRBD1 matching over 9 bases. Germline V CDR1 and CDR2: SGHDN, FVKESK. This CDR3 spans 16 amino acids. The V segment lost 4 bases and the J segment 11 bases; nucleotides outside the gene matches: 14. Together with reference TRBV14 and TRBJ1-4, the CDR3 gives the full variable domain: EAGVTQFPSHSVIEKGQTVTLRCDPISGHDNLYWYRRVMGKEIKFLLHFVKESKQDESGMPNNRFLAERTGGTYSTLKVQPAELEDSGVYFCASSLRTGARTTKLFFGSGTQLSVL.

V and J are TRBV5-1 and TRBJ1-4, with 7 nucleotides matching TRBD1. The CDR3 runs to 15 residues. Germline CDR1 and CDR2: SGHRS and YFSETQ. Trimming cost V 5 bases and J 0 bases; bases outside gene matches: 4. The CDR3 region has the DNA TGCGCCAGCAGGACAGGGTGGGCAACTAATGAAAAACTGTTTTTT. This gives the protein CASRTGWATNEKLFF.

The table lists this clone with a count of one. This chain uses TRBV25-1 with TRBJ2-3; D remains unclear. Deletions cut 8 bases from V and 1 base from J, with 13 bases between. The length of the CDR3 is 14 residues. Germline assignment: CDR1 MGHDK and CDR2 SYGVNS. The CDR3 sequence is CASGPYYRTDTQYF. The CDR3 region has the DNA TGTGCCAGCGGGCCCTACTATCGCACAGATACGCAGTATTTT.

The V gene is TRBV18, the J gene TRBJ2-5; tentative D call: TRBD1 (6 bases). Germline CDR1 and CDR2: KGHSH and LQKENI. The length of the CDR3 is 16 residues. Trimming took off 1 base at V and 1 base at J, with 13 bases between the two ends. The CDR3 DNA follows: TGTGCCAGCTCACCACTTCCGCAACAGGGCCAAGAGACCCAGTACTTC. Its protein is CASSPLPQQGQETQYF.

The CDR3 reads CASSALTSPFAEQYF. CDR3 nucleotide sequence: TGTGCCAGCAGTGCCCTAACTTCCCCCTTCGCCGAGCAGTACTTC. The chain uses TRBV6-1 and TRBJ2-7; D is uncertain. V lost 4 bases, J lost 6 bases, and 19 bases lay in between. The V gene's germline CDR1 is MNHNS and CDR2 SASEGT. This CDR3 comprises 15 residues.

This chain uses TRBV6-6 with TRBJ2-4; tentative D call: TRBD1 (6 bases). Trimming stripped 7 bases from V and 3 bases from J, with 19 bases between. The CDR3 length is 16 residues. The V gene's germline CDR1 is MNHNY and CDR2 SVGAGI (reference sequence). In DNA form, the CDR3 reads TGTGCCAGCACCTTTCTACAGGGTGTGAGCAAAAACATTCAGTACTTC. Residues: CASTFLQGVSKNIQYF.

The J gene is TRBJ2-7, the V gene TRBV28; TRBD2 matches at 9 bases. Germline V lookup: CDR1 MDHEN, CDR2 SYDVKM. This CDR3 comprises 14 residues. Trimming at V came to 9 bases and at J to 7 bases, leaving 13 bases not matched to a gene. The CDR3 sequence: CASNLAGAAGEQYF. The CDR3 coding sequence is TGTGCCAGTAATTTAGCGGGAGCGGCGGGAGAGCAGTACTTC.

This chain joins TRBV19 and TRBJ2-1; 7 bases fit TRBD2. Germline trimming cut 0 bases from V and 4 bases from J; bases unmatched to any gene: 9. This CDR3 contains 17 residues. Germline assignment: CDR1 LNHDA and CDR2 SQIVND (reference sequence). CDR3 bases: TGTGCCAGTAGTATAGATGCGGGGGATCTAGGGTACAATGAGCAGTTCTTC. This sequence encodes CASSIDAGDLGYNEQFF.

The count of this clone is one. The chain combines TRBV7-2 with TRBJ2-7, with D perhaps TRBD2 (5 bases). Germline V gene data show CDR1 as SGHTA and CDR2 as FQGNSA. The CDR3 is 14 residues long. Trimming stripped 5 bases from V and 4 bases from J, with 15 bases between. CDR3 sequence reads: CASSNGLGGYEQYF. The CDR3 bases are TGTGCCAGCAGCAACGGACTTGGTGGTTACGAGCAGTACTTC. The entire variable domain, with the rest obtained from reference TRBV7-2 and TRBJ2-7, is as follows: GAGVSQSPSNKVTEKGKDVELRCDPISGHTALYWYRQSLGQGLEFLIYFQGNSAPDKSGLPSDRFSAERTGGSVSTLTIQRTQQEDSAVYLCASSNGLGGYEQYFGPGTRLTVT.

This chain connects TRBV15 to TRBJ1-5; D unresolved. Germline values: CDR1 LNHNV, CDR2 YYDKDF (reference sequence). Trimming removed 5 bases from V and 2 bases from J, with 13 bases in between. The CDR3 length is 15 residues. CDR3 bases: TGTGCCACCAGCCCGACGCAGGTAGGCAATCAGCCCCAGCATTTT. It codes for CATSPTQVGNQPQHF.

This chain uses TRBV5-6 with TRBJ1-4; 9 positions agree with TRBD1. CDR3 length: 18 residues. The V and J ends lost 1 base and 1 base, in that order; junction bases with no gene match: 8. Germline CDR1 SGHDT, CDR2 YYEEEE. The CDR3 DNA is TGTGCCAGCAGCTTGTCTTCGGACAGGGGCCTAACTAATGAAAAACTGTTTTTT. This translates into CASSLSSDRGLTNEKLFF.

The V gene is TRBV27, the J gene TRBJ1-5; D uncertain. CDR1 is MNHEY and CDR2 is SMNVEV in the germline V gene (reference sequence). V lost 3 bases and J lost 5, with 8 bases in between. The CDR3 is made up of 13 amino acids. The CDR3 sequence: CASSLAGYQPQHF. As DNA, the CDR3 is TGTGCCAGCAGTTTGGCGGGCTATCAGCCCCAGCATTTT.

This chain connects TRBV18 to TRBJ2-1; D is perhaps TRBD1 (5 bases). The germline V gene has CDR1 KGHSH and CDR2 LQKENI. V was pared by 1 base and J by 6 bases, with 10 bases between. The CDR3 spans 14 residues. The CDR3 sequence: CASSPLGTGNEQFF. The CDR3 DNA is TGTGCCAGCTCACCACTAGGAACAGGCAATGAGCAGTTCTTC.

The rearrangement joins TRBV7-2 to TRBJ2-7, with TRBD2 identical over 7 bases. The length of the CDR3 is 15 residues. From germline, CDR1 is SGHTA and CDR2 FQGNSA. V lost 1 base, J lost 0 bases, and 3 bases stayed unmatched. This CDR3 reads CASSLGTSASYEQYF. In nucleotides, the CDR3 is TGTGCCAGCAGCTTAGGAACTAGCGCCTCCTACGAGCAGTACTTC.

The V call is TRBV27, the J call TRBJ2-1; D gene ambiguous. CDR1 and CDR2 (germline): MNHEY, SMNVEV (reference sequence). The CDR3 is 11 amino acids. The germline V and J ends were trimmed by 2 bases and 12 bases, with 8 bases remaining between them. CDR3 residues: CASSLGLRQFF. For the CDR3, the DNA is TGTGCCAGCAGTTTAGGCCTGAGGCAGTTCTTC.

This rearrangement joins TRBV18 to TRBJ2-1; D gene ambiguous. From germline, CDR1 is KGHSH and CDR2 LQKENI. CDR3 length: 13 amino acids. The V end was cut by 1 base, the J end by 6 bases, with 7 bases between. CDR3 protein: CASSPLLVNEQFF. CDR3 coding DNA: TGTGCCAGCTCACCACTTCTGGTCAATGAGCAGTTCTTC.

The V gene is TRBV5-4, the J gene TRBJ2-1; D is uncertain. The CDR3 length is 16 residues. Trimming pared 0 bases from V and 1 base from J, leaving 11 bases between. Germline V gene sequence: CDR1 SGHNT, CDR2 YYREEE (reference sequence). CDR3 nucleotides: TGTGCCAGCAGCTTGGGCAGCCCCGCTTCCTACAATGAGCAGTTCTTC. Protein: CASSLGSPASYNEQFF. Supplemented by reference TRBV5-4 and TRBJ2-1, the full variable domain reads ETGVTQSPTHLIKTRGQQVTLRCSSQSGHNTVSWYQQALGQGPQFIFQYYREEENGRGNFPPRFSGLQFPNYSSELNVNALELDDSALYLCASSLGSPASYNEQFFGPGTRLTVL.

The chain combines TRBV7-9 with TRBJ1-2; possibly TRBD1 for D (5 bases). This CDR3 is 15 amino acids long. Germline V gives CDR1 SEHNR, CDR2 FQNEAQ (reference sequence). V was shortened by 6 bases and J by 0 bases, with 14 bases between the two germline ends. CDR3 coding DNA: TGTGCCAGCAGACCCACAGGTGGAGCTAACTATGGCTACACCTTC. This encodes CASRPTGGANYGYTF. Drawing the rest from reference TRBV7-9 and TRBJ1-2, the complete variable domain is DTGVSQNPRHKITKRGQNVTFRCDPISEHNRLYWYRQTLGQGPEFLTYFQNEAQLEKSRLLSDRFSAERPKGSFSTLEIQRTEQGDSAMYLCASRPTGGANYGYTFGSGTRLTVV.

This clone was recorded once. The chain uses TRBV6-5 and TRBJ2-7; D not certain. V was pared by 2 bases and J by 2 bases, with 10 bases between. Germline V gene sequence: CDR1 MNHEY, CDR2 SVGAGI. CDR3 length equals 14 residues. For the CDR3, the DNA is TGTGCCAGCAGTTACAACCGTATTCCCTACGAGCAGTACTTC. Translated: CASSYNRIPYEQYF.

The V gene is TRBV7-2, the J gene TRBJ1-2; D perhaps matches TRBD1 (6 bases). V was pared by 0 bases and J by 4 bases, with 12 bases between. Germline-derived CDR1 and CDR2 are SGHTA and FQGNSA. This CDR3 has 15 residues. The CDR3 loop reads CASSLAFTGTYGYTF. CDR3 bases: TGTGCCAGCAGCTTAGCCTTCACAGGGACCTATGGCTACACCTTC.

The chain combines TRBV6-5 with TRBJ2-7; D is perhaps TRBD2 (7 bases). This CDR3 region has 15 residues. V was cut by 8 bases and J by 2 bases, with 19 bases left in between. CDR1 is MNHEY and CDR2 is SVGAGI in the germline V gene. The CDR3 is CASGGGGSGTYEQYF. CDR3 bases: TGTGCCAGCGGGGGGGGCGGTAGCGGAACCTACGAGCAGTACTTC.

V usage is TRBV9 and J usage is TRBJ2-1; tentative D call: TRBD1 (6 bases). The germline V gene has CDR1 SGDLS and CDR2 YYNGEE. The germline V and J ends were trimmed by 2 bases and 9 bases, with 18 bases remaining between them. The CDR3 length is 15 residues. The CDR3 protein is CASSVSGVGHREQFF. As DNA, the CDR3 is TGTGCCAGCAGCGTGTCCGGTGTGGGACATCGTGAGCAGTTCTTC.

The genes are TRBV9 and TRBJ2-1, with 9 bases identical to TRBD2. Germline V gene sequence: CDR1 SGDLS, CDR2 YYNGEE. The CDR3 contains 15 residues. J gave up 8 bases and V 7 bases, and 13 bases lay outside the gene matches. CDR3 in amino acids: CASGLGASGNYEQFF. The CDR3 bases are TGTGCCAGCGGACTCGGGGCTAGCGGGAACTATGAGCAGTTCTTC.

The chain employs TRBV4-1 and TRBJ2-1, with D unclear. CDR3 size: 14 residues. Trimming removed 0 bases from V and 4 bases from J, with 7 bases in between. Germline V CDR1 and CDR2: MGHRA, YSYEKL. DNA for the CDR3: TGCGCCAGCAGCCAAGATGGGTTATACAATGAGCAGTTCTTC. As protein: CASSQDGLYNEQFF.

This chain links TRBV5-1 with TRBJ1-5; D gene unclear. Germline V CDR1 and CDR2: SGHRS, YFSETQ. V gave up 4 bases and J gave up 2 bases, with 10 bases separating them. The CDR3 is made up of 14 amino acids. The CDR3 DNA reads as TGCGCCAGCAGCCCGCAATGGGGCAATCAGCCCCAGCATTTT. Encoded protein: CASSPQWGNQPQHF.

The rearrangement joins TRBV7-9 to TRBJ1-2; 7 bases are shared with TRBD1. The ends lost 3 bases at V and 4 bases at J; junction bases unmatched: 2. The germline V gene encodes CDR1 SEHNR and CDR2 FQNEAQ (reference sequence). This CDR3 comprises 13 residues. The CDR3 region is CASSFGTAYGYTF. The DNA of the CDR3 is TGTGCCAGCAGCTTCGGGACAGCCTATGGCTACACCTTC.

V gene TRBV19 combines with J gene TRBJ2-5, with TRBD2 matching over 12 bases. This CDR3 has 16 amino acids. In germline, CDR1 is LNHDA, CDR2 SQIVND (reference sequence). J gave up 1 base and V 11 bases, and 11 bases lay outside the gene matches. The CDR3 reads CASSGVGLAGQETQYF. In DNA, the CDR3 is TGTGCCTCCTCGGGCGTGGGACTAGCGGGCCAAGAGACCCAGTACTTC.

This chain joins TRBV7-9 and TRBJ1-2; 9 bases fit TRBD1. J was trimmed by 6 bases and V by 5 bases; bases with no gene match: 10. This CDR3 is built from 15 residues. Germline V gene lookup returns CDR1 SEHNR and CDR2 FQNEAQ (reference sequence). DNA of the CDR3: TGTGCCAGCAGCCACCAATACAGGGGGCACGATGGCTACACCTTC. It is translated as CASSHQYRGHDGYTF.

CDR3 region: CASRARDNSYEQYF. CDR3 in DNA: TGTGCCAGCAGGGCGCGGGACAACTCCTACGAGCAGTACTTC. The chain employs TRBV2 and TRBJ2-7, with D perhaps TRBD1 or TRBD2 (6 bases each). The CDR3 contains 14 residues. V was clipped by 6 bases and J by 0 bases, with 12 bases between them. CDR1 is SNHLY and CDR2 is FYNNEI in the germline V gene.